The 14 T cell receptor beta chains in this list originate from one sample, sequenced in a study of blood T cell repertoires in COVID-19. TCRdb's table, derived via immunoSEQ multiplex PCR, lists solely in-frame clones and lacks some. This table has fewer than 350,000 clones, 85% appearing once. The specimen was PBMCs or T cells enriched from blood (not recorded which). The receptors here all came from a woman aged 45-60 years who had recovered from COVID-19.

V and J are TRBV11-2 and TRBJ1-2, with 7 bases identical to TRBD1. The ends lost 4 bases at V and 3 bases at J; junction bases unmatched: 2. The germline V gene encodes CDR1 SGHAT and CDR2 FQNNGV. This CDR3 region has 13 residues. The CDR3 DNA follows: TGTGCCAGCAGCTGGCAGGGGGACTATGGCTACACCTTC. Amino acids: CASSWQGDYGYTF.

The CDR3 DNA sequence: TGTGCCAGTAGTATTTTTGCGGGCTACAATGAGCAGTTCTTC. Protein sequence: CASSIFAGYNEQFF. The J gene is TRBJ2-1, the V gene TRBV19; weak D call: TRBD2 (5 bases). CDR3 length: 14 amino acids. V was trimmed by 3 bases and J by 3 bases, leaving 9 bases between them. Germline V gene data show CDR1 as LNHDA and CDR2 as SQIVND (reference sequence).

The chain joins TRBV12-5 to TRBJ2-3; possible D gene TRBD1, 6 bases. The CDR3 is made up of 14 amino acids. Germline lookup yields CDR1 LGHNT and CDR2 FRNRAP. Trimming stripped 1 base from V and 2 bases from J, with 7 bases between. The DNA for the CDR3 is TGTGCTAGTGGTTTGGCAGGGGCCACAGATACGCAGTATTTT. Its translation: CASGLAGATDTQYF.

The chain's CDR3 is CATSRNPGTGGFQPQHF. Written as DNA, the CDR3 is TGTGCCACCAGCAGAAATCCCGGGACAGGGGGCTTTCAGCCCCAGCATTTT. This chain joins TRBV15 and TRBJ1-5, with 12 bases lining up with TRBD1. V lost 2 bases and J lost 6; bases outside the gene matches: 8. CDR1 is LNHNV, CDR2 YYDKDF, per germline (reference sequence). The CDR3 extends over 17 amino acids.

The J gene is TRBJ1-3, the V gene TRBV6-5, with a possible D match to TRBD1 (6 bases). The length of the CDR3 is 16 residues. V was shortened by 1 base and J by 0 bases, with 10 bases between the two germline ends. Germline-derived CDR1 and CDR2 are MNHEY and SVGAGI. The CDR3 nucleotides are TGTGCCAGCAGTTACTTAATAGGGGGCTCTGGAAACACCATATATTTT. Residues: CASSYLIGGSGNTIYF.

The chain recombines TRBV2 with TRBJ2-1; TRBD1 agrees at 8 bases. The V segment lost 7 bases and the J segment 0 bases; nucleotides outside the gene matches: 5. CDR3 length: 15 residues. Germline-derived CDR1 and CDR2 are SNHLY and FYNNEI. In DNA form, the CDR3 reads TGTGCCAGCACCAGACAGGGGAGCTCCTACAATGAGCAGTTCTTC. Translation gives CASTRQGSSYNEQFF.

J is TRBJ1-2 and V is TRBV9; D is uncertain. Germline V gene data show CDR1 as SGDLS and CDR2 as YYNGEE. The V and J ends lost 4 bases and 4 bases respectively, with 11 bases between them. The CDR3 spans 13 residues. CDR3 DNA: TGTGCCAGCAGCCGGGATCTGACCTATGGCTACACCTTC. Its protein product is CASSRDLTYGYTF.

The chain uses TRBV9 and TRBJ2-5, with D perhaps matching TRBD1 (8 bases). Germline values: CDR1 SGDLS, CDR2 YYNGEE. The CDR3 totals 14 residues. The V end lost 5 bases, the J end lost 3 bases, and 14 bases lay between the germline ends. The CDR3 here is CASSVTGGEETQYF. DNA for the CDR3: TGTGCCAGCAGTGTAACAGGGGGGGAAGAGACCCAGTACTTC.

The chain links TRBV9 to TRBJ2-7; TRBD1 aligns across 7 bases. V lost 0 bases and J lost 4; bases outside the gene matches: 7. The CDR3 contains 15 residues. Germline CDR1 is SGDLS and CDR2 is YYNGEE. The CDR3: CASSVGGPGGYEQYF. The CDR3 coding sequence is TGTGCCAGCAGCGTAGGTGGGCCAGGGGGATACGAGCAGTACTTC.

The V and J genes are TRBV7-2 and TRBJ2-1; 12 positions match TRBD2. CDR3 length: 17 residues. After removal of 0 bases from V and 6 bases from J, the junction contained 6 bases not matched to a gene. Germline V gene sequence: CDR1 SGHTA, CDR2 FQGNSA. The CDR3 DNA sequence: TGTGCCAGCAGCTTAGCGGGCACTAGCGGGGGGACCAATGAGCAGTTCTTC. Its translation is CASSLAGTSGGTNEQFF.

The V gene is TRBV9, the J gene TRBJ2-7; TRBD1 is a possible D gene (6 bases). V dropped 0 bases and J dropped 6 bases, with 10 bases sitting between them. Germline-derived CDR1 and CDR2 are SGDLS and YYNGEE. The length of the CDR3 is 13 residues. The CDR3 sequence is CASSVGSRGEQYF. The DNA of the CDR3 is TGTGCCAGCAGCGTAGGATCCAGGGGCGAGCAGTACTTC.

This sequence joins TRBV7-2 and TRBJ2-3; 8 bases map to TRBD2. CDR1 SGHTA and CDR2 FQGNSA come from the germline V gene. Trimming took 5 bases from V and 5 from J; bases not matched to a gene: 15. CDR3 size: 17 residues. CDR3 sequence: CASSPSLREGHIDTQYF. The CDR3 DNA reads TGTGCCAGCAGCCCTTCGCTTCGGGAGGGCCATATAGATACGCAGTATTTT.

The gene calls are TRBV18 and TRBJ1-1; D possibly corresponds to TRBD1 (5 bases). CDR1 is KGHSH, CDR2 LQKENI, per germline. The CDR3 extends over 14 amino acids. V lost 10 bases, J lost 5 bases, and 20 bases lay in between. CDR3 nucleotide sequence: TGTGCCACCACTAGGGAAAACGGGGGAACTGAAGCTTTCTTT. Its translation: CATTRENGGTEAFF.

The chain's CDR3 is CASSLAGIYGYTF. CDR3 nucleotide sequence: TGTGCCAGCAGCTTGGCGGGAATCTATGGCTACACCTTC. The genes are TRBV5-6 and TRBJ1-2, with D uncertain. There are 13 residues in the CDR3. V dropped 0 bases and J dropped 4 bases, with 7 bases sitting between them. CDR1 is SGHDT and CDR2 is YYEEEE in the germline V gene.